This T cell receptor (beta chain) was sequenced in a study of Ad26.COV2.S vaccination and SARS-CoV-2 variants. General study points: Breadth, reportedly substantial, characterized the spike-specific CD8+ and CD4+ T cell responses after vaccination. The TCR breadth and depth analyses may have produced an underestimate of total T cell responses.

Treatment in this sample: about 20 received Ad26.COV2.S at low or high dose, single or two shots; 5 received placebo; per-sample allocation not given. Collection of samples fell on day 63 after the first vaccine or placebo injection. Immunization relied on an Ad26 vector, which expressed Wuhan-strain SARS-CoV-2 spike. This clone has only one observation. The target antigen is unknown. The data were produced by immunoSEQ multiplex PCR, yet TCRdb's version contains in-frame clones alone and is incomplete. The sample contains 380,000 or so clones, roughly four fifths of which appear only once. Losses at the gene ends were 6 bases for V and 3 bases for J; bases not matched to a gene: 2. The CDR3 spans 14 residues. Germline CDR1 reads MNHEY; CDR2 reads SVGEGT.

This specimen consisted of peripheral blood, obtained in a trial of Ad26.COV2.S vaccine versus placebo. The receptor comes from a person aged 18-65 years who received the Ad26.COV2.S COVID-19 vaccine or a placebo. The chain carries TRBV6-2 or TRBV6-3 and TRBJ2-4; 10 bases agree with TRBD2. The CDR3 sequence is CASSQRGGKNIQYF. In nucleotides, the CDR3 is TGTGCCAGCAGCCAGCGGGGGGGCAAAAACATTCAGTACTTC.